This is a list of T cell receptor beta chains from one sample in a study of T cells after yellow fever vaccination. In TCRdb, the 5' RACE reads were re-called with MiXCR into one record per CDR3 protein. Among under 200,000 distinct CDR3 sequences listed, approximately 10% were seen once. Sequencing used CD8+ T cells sorted from PBMCs, obtained 15 days after the yellow fever booster vaccination. All receptors come from a man aged 18-30 years who received the YFV17D yellow fever vaccine. Both conserved end residues are part of each CDR3. A D gene is named only where the DNA matches it firmly.

NA 15 TRBV4-1 CASSQDSVGSYEQYF
TRBD1 16 TRBV4-3 CASSLRAGGYSNGYTF
NA 16 TRBV7-2 CASSPRGIMYNSPLHF
NA 13 TRBV5-1 CASSLENDRSLFF
NA 14 TRBV2 CASSEWTAQETQYF
TRBD1 14 TRBV20-1 CSVPGQGVTGELFF
NA 14 TRBV5-1 CASSETRTTDTQYF
TRBD1 14 TRBV7-6 CASSDVGQGSEQYF
NA 15 TRBV5-1 CASSLGTYSNQPQHF
NA 15 TRBV29-1 CSVEVVGYSHNEQFF
NA 12 TRBV4-1 CASSQPQGEQFF
TRBD1 14 TRBV4-1 CASSGQGHNQPQHF
NA 16 TRBV19 CASSIGGWDINQPQHF
TRBD2 14 TRBV28 CAIAGGGPAETQYF